This note documents a single T cell receptor beta chain sequence. What it recognizes is unknown. This table comes from immunoSEQ multiplex PCR, and its TCRdb copy is limited to in-frame clones, with some not included. The sample has about 92,000 clones; roughly 91% are singletons. The data stem from a study of T cells in localized non-small cell lung cancer. Study results and caveats: Exceeding tumor, uninvolved adjacent lung had the highest T cell clonality. In adjacent lung appeared a median around 57 of the top 100 tumor clones.

The CDR3 totals 12 residues. Deletions cut 2 bases from V and 6 bases from J, with 7 bases between. Germline CDR1 is MNHNS and CDR2 is SASEGT. This chain joins TRBV6-1 and TRBJ1-2, with D unresolved. The clonotype was recovered from a woman aged 40-69 years with stage II squamous cell lung carcinoma. Material: PBMCs, obtained before any cancer treatment. The CDR3 loop reads CASSELGDGYTF. CDR3 bases: TGTGCCAGCAGTGAACTCGGGGATGGCTACACCTTC.